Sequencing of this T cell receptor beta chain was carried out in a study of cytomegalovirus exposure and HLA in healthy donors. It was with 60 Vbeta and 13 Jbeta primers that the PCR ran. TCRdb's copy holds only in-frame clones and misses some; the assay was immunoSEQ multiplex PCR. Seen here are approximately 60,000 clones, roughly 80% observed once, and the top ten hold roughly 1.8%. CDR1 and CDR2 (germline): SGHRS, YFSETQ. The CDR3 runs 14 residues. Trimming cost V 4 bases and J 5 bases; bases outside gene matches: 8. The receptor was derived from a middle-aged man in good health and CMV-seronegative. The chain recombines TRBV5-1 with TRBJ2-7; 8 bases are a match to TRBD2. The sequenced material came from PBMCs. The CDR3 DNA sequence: TGCGCCAGCAGCCTCGGGACTAGAGTTCACGAGCAGTACTTC. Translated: CASSLGTRVHEQYF.